The entry that follows covers one T cell receptor (beta chain) sequence. Per the authors' pipeline: Counts of nucleated cells, estimated from reference gene primer amplification, were obtained. The repertoire was sequenced with immunoSEQ multiplex PCR; TCRdb's copy has only in-frame clones and lacks some. For V, J and clone size, that table is used; D and trimming come from the DNA. The table includes 300,000 to 400,000 clones, approximately 86% detected once. The CDR3 loop spans 14 amino acids. Deletions cut 3 bases from V and 1 base from J, with 9 bases between. CDR1 is LNHDA, CDR2 SQIVND, per germline (reference sequence). The source of the sample is a study of blood T cell repertoires in COVID-19. For the study at large: Italy, Spain and the United States were the sources of the convalescent and acute COVID-19 samples.

Enrolment of Seattle patients took place during active infection, and they were followed longitudinally. The clonotype was recovered from a man aged 25 to 45 with COVID-19, enrolled during active disease. Sequencing was carried out using peripheral blood. V gene TRBV19 combines with J gene TRBJ1-1; D is unresolved. The CDR3 sequence is CASSMEGTNTEAFF. In nucleotides, the CDR3 is TGTGCCAGTAGTATGGAGGGCACGAACACTGAAGCTTTCTTT.